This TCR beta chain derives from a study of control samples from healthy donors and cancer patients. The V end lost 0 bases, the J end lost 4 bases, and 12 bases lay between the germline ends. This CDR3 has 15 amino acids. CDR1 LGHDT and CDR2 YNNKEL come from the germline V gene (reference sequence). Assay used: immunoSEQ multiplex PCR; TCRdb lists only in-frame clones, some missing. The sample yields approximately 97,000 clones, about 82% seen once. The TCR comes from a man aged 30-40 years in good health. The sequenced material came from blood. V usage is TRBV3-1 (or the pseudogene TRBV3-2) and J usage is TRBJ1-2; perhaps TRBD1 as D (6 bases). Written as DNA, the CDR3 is TGTGCCAGCAGCCAAGATTTGAACAGGGCCTATGGCTACACCTTC. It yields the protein CASSQDLNRAYGYTF.